The following is a T cell receptor beta chain sequence with its context. What it binds is not known. Time point of the sample: time of PML onset. PML was diagnosed clinically and by MRI, then confirmed by JC virus DNA in cerebrospinal fluid. The protocol was immunoSEQ multiplex PCR, while the TCRdb copy is restricted to in-frame clones and leaves out a portion. The sample yields over 25,000 clones, over 75% seen once. This sample stems from a study of multiple sclerosis patients with progressive multifocal leukoencephalopathy. Findings and limits, study-wide: It is unclear whether the findings reflect JC virus infection or general immunocompromise. Less diverse TRB repertoires were suggested in most PML patients.

Sequencing used PBMCs, obtained from a patient treated with natalizumab. The receptor was derived from a human donor with progressive multifocal leukoencephalopathy.

CDR3 amino acids: CASSMGSPSGSTYEQYF. The CDR3, as DNA: TGTGCCAGTAGTATGGGATCACCTAGCGGGTCAACCTACGAGCAGTACTTC. This chain links TRBV19 with TRBJ2-7; 8 positions agree with TRBD2. The CDR3 has 17 residues. V shed 3 bases, J shed 2 bases, and the junction held 12 bases outside the gene matches. In germline, CDR1 is LNHDA, CDR2 SQIVND (reference sequence).